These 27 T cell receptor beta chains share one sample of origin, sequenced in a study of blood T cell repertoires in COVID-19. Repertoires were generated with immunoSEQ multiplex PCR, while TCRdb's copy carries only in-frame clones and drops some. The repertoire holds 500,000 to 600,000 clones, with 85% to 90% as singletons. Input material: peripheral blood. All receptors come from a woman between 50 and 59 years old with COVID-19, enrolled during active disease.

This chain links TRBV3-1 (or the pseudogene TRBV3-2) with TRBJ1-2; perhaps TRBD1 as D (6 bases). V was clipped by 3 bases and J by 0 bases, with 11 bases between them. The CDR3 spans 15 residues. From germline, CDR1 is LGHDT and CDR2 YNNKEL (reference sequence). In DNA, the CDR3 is TGTGCCAGCAGCCATGACAGGACCACTAACTATGGCTACACCTTC. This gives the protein CASSHDRTTNYGYTF.

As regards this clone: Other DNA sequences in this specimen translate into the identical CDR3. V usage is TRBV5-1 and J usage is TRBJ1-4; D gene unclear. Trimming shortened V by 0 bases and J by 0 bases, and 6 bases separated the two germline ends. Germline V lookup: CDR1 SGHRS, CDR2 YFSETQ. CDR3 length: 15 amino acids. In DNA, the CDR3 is TGCGCCAGCAGCTTGGCCGCAGCAACTAATGAAAAACTGTTTTTT. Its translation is CASSLAAATNEKLFF.

CDR3 residues: CASSQGTSANTGELFF. The CDR3 DNA follows: TGTGCCAGCAGCCAAGGGACTAGCGCCAACACCGGGGAGCTGTTTTTT. The chain has TRBV3-1 (or the pseudogene TRBV3-2) and TRBJ2-2; 9 bases match TRBD2. The germline gives CDR1 LGHDT, CDR2 YNNKEL (reference sequence). Trimming removed 1 base from V and 2 bases from J; junction bases left unmatched: 2. The CDR3 consists of 16 residues.

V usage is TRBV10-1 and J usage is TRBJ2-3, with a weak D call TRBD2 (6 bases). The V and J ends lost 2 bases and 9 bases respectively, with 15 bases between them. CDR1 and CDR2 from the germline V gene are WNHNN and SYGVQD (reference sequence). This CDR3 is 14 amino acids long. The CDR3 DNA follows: TGCGCCAGCAGTGAGGAGGGCCTGGAGGGCACGCAGTATTTT. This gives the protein CASSEEGLEGTQYF.

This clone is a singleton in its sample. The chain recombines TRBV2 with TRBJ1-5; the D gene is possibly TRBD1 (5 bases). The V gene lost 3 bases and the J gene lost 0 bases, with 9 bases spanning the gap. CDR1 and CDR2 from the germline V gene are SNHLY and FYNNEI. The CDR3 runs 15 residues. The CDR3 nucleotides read TGTGCCAGCAGTGACAGGGCTAATAGCAATCAGCCCCAGCATTTT. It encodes CASSDRANSNQPQHF.

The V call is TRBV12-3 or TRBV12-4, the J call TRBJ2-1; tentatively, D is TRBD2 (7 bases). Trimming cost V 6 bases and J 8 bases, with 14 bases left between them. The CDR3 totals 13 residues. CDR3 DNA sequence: TGTGCCAGCAGACTTTTAGGGGGGGATGAGCAGTTCTTC. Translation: CASRLLGGDEQFF.

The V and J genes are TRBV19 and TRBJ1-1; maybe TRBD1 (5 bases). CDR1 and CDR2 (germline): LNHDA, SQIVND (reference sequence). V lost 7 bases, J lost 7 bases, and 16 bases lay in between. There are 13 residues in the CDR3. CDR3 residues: CASTPLGGGEAFF. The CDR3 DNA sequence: TGTGCCAGTACCCCGCTGGGGGGGGGTGAAGCTTTCTTT. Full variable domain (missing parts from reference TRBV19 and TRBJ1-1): DGGITQSPKYLFRKEGQNVTLSCEQNLNHDAMYWYRQDPGQGLRLIYYSQIVNDFQKGDIAEGYSVSREKKESFPLTVTSAQKNPTAFYLCASTPLGGGEAFFGQGTRLTVV.

CDR3 loop: CASSRGQGIAYEQYF. CDR3 nucleotides: TGTGCCAGCAGCCGGGGACAGGGGATCGCCTACGAGCAGTACTTC. This chain links TRBV7-9 with TRBJ2-7, with 10 bases matching TRBD1. V was clipped by 5 bases and J by 2 bases; unmatched bases: 6. In germline, CDR1 is SEHNR, CDR2 FQNEAQ (reference sequence). This CDR3 contains 15 residues.

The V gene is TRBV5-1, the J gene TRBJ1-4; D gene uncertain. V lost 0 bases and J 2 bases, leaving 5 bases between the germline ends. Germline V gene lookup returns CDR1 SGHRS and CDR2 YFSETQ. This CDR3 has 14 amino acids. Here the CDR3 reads CASSLGPTNEKLFF. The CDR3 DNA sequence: TGCGCCAGCAGCTTGGGTCCGACTAATGAAAAACTGTTTTTT.

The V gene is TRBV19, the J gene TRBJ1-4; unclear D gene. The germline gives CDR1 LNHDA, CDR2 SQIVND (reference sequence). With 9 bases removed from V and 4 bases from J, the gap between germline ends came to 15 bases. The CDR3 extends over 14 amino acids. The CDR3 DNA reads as TGTGCCAGCCACTACGGAGATTATAATGAAAAACTGTTTTTT. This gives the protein CASHYGDYNEKLFF.

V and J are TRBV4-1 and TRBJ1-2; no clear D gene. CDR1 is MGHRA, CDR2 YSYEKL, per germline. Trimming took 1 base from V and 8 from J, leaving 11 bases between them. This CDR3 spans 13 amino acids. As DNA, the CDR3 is TGCGCCAGCAGCCAAGCCGGACTAGAGGGCTACACCTTC. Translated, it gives CASSQAGLEGYTF.

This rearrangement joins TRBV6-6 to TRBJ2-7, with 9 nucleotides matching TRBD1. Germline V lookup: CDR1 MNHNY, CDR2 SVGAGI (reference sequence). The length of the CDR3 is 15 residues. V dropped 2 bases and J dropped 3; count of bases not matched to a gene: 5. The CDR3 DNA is TGTGCCAGCAGTTACCTCCGGGACAGGGACTACGAGCAGTACTTC. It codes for CASSYLRDRDYEQYF.

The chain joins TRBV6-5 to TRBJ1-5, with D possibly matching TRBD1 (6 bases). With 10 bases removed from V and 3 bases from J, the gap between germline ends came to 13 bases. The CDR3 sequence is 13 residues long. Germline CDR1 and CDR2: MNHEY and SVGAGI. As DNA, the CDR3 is TGTGCCACGACGACAGGTGCCAATCAGCCCCAGCATTTT. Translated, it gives CATTTGANQPQHF.

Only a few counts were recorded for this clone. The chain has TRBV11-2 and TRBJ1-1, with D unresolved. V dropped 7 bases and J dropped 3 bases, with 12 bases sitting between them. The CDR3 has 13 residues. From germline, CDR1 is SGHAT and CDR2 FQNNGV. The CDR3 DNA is TGTGCCAGCACCCTAACAGCGGACACTGAAGCTTTCTTT. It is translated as CASTLTADTEAFF.

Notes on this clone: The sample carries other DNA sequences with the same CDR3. This chain's CDR3 is CASSPSGGYNEQFF. The CDR3 DNA follows: TGTGCCAGCTCCCCTAGCGGGGGGTACAATGAGCAGTTCTTC. The chain is built from TRBV7-3 and TRBJ2-1; 11 positions agree with TRBD2. The CDR3 length is 14 residues. The ends lost 8 bases at V and 4 bases at J; junction bases unmatched: 4. Germline CDR1 reads SGHTA; CDR2 reads FQGTGA.

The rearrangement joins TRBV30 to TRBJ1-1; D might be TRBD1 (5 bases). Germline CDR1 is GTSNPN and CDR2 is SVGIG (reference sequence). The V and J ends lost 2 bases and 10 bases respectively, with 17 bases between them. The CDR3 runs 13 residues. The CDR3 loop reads CAWSSGGGFRAFF. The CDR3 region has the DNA TGTGCCTGGAGTTCGGGTGGGGGGTTCCGAGCTTTCTTT. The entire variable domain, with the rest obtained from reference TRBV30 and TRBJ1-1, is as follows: SQTIHQWPATLVQPVGSPLSLECTVEGTSNPNLYWYRQAAGRGLQLLFYSVGIGQISSEVPQNLSASRPQDRQFILSSKKLLLSDSGFYLCAWSSGGGFRAFFGQGTRLTVV.

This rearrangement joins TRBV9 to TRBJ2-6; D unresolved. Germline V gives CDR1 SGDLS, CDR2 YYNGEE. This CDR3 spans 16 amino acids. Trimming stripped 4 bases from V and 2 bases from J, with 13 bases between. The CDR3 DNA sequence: TGTGCCAGCAGCCCCCGACTTATTCCTGGGGCCAACGTCCTGACTTTC. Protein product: CASSPRLIPGANVLTF.

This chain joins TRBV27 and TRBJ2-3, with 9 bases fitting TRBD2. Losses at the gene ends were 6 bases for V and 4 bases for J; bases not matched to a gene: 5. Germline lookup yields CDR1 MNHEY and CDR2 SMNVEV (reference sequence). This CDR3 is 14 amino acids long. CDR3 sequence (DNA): TGTGCCAGCAGGGCTAGCGGGGCCCCAGATACGCAGTATTTT. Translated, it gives CASRASGAPDTQYF.

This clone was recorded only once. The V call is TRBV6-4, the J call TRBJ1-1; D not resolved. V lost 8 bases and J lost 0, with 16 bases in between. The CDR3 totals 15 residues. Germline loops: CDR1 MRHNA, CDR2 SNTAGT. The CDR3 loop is CASHSYSIMNTEAFF. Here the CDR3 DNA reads TGTGCCAGCCATTCTTACAGCATCATGAACACTGAAGCTTTCTTT.

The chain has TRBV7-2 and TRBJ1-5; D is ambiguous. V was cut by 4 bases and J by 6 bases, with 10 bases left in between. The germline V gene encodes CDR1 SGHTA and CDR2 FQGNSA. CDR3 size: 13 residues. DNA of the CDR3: TGTGCCAGCAGCTACGGCGGCTTTCAGCCCCAGCATTTT. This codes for CASSYGGFQPQHF.

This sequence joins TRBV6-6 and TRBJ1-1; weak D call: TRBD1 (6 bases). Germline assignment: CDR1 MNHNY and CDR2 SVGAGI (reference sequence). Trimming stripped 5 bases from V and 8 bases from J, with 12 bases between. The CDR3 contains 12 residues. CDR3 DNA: TGTGCCAGCAGTCCCAGGGACAAAGAAGCTTTCTTT. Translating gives CASSPRDKEAFF.

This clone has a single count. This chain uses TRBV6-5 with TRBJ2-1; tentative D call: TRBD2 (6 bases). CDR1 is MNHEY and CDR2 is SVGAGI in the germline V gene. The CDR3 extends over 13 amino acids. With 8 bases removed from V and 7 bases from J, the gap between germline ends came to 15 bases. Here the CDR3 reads CASSGGGENEQFF. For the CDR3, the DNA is TGTGCCAGCTCCGGCGGAGGGGAGAATGAGCAGTTCTTC.

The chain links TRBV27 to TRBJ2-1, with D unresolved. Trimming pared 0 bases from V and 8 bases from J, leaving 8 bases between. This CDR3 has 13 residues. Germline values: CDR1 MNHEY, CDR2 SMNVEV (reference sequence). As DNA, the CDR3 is TGTGCCAGCAGTTTATCCCGGAGAGATGAGCAGTTCTTC. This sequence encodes CASSLSRRDEQFF.

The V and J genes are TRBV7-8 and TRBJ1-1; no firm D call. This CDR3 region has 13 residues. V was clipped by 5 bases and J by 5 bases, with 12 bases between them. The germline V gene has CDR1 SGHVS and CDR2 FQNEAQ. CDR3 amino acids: CASSPVLWTEAFF. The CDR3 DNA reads TGTGCCAGCAGCCCAGTATTATGGACTGAAGCTTTCTTT. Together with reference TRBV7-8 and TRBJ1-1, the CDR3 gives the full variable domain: GAGVSQSPRYKVAKRGQDVALRCDPISGHVSLFWYQQALGQGPEFLTYFQNEAQLDKSGLPSDRFFAERPEGSVSTLKIQRTQQEDSAVYLCASSPVLWTEAFFGQGTRLTVV.

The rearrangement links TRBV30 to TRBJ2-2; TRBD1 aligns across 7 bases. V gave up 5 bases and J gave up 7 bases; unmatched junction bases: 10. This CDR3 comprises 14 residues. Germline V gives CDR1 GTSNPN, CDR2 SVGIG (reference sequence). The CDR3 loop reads CAWVAGTEIGELFF. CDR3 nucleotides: TGTGCCTGGGTCGCCGGGACAGAGATCGGGGAGCTGTTTTTT.

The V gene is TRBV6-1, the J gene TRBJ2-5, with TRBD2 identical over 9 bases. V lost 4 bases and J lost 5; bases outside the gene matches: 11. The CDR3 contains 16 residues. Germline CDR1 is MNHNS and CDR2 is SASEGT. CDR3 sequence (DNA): TGTGCCAGCAGTGTGGAGGGTAGCGGGGGACGGGAGACCCAGTACTTC. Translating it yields CASSVEGSGGRETQYF.

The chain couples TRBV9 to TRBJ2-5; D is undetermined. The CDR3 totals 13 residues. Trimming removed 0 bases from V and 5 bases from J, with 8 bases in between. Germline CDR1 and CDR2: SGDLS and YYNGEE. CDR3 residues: CASSVGTRETQYF. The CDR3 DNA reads TGTGCCAGCAGCGTAGGTACCCGGGAGACCCAGTACTTC. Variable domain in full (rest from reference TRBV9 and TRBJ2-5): DSGVTQTPKHLITATGQRVTLRCSPRSGDLSVYWYQQSLDQGLQFLIQYYNGEERAKGNILERFSAQQFPDLHSELNLSSLELGDSALYFCASSVGTRETQYFGPGTRLLVL.